One and the same sample provided the 14 T cell receptor beta chains below, sequenced in a study of shared clonotypes between healthy human individuals. Sequenced by immunoSEQ multiplex PCR; TCRdb stores in-frame clones only, minus some. The sample lists over 2 million clones; around 96% were seen once. Only CD45RO-negative cells positively selected for CCR7 counted as naive CD8 cells, so terminally differentiated effector memory CD45RA+ cells were excluded. Source material: naive CD8+ T cells sorted from blood. The receptors derive from a young man in good health.

The chain employs TRBV28 and TRBJ1-6; D might be TRBD1 (5 bases). Trimming removed 3 bases at V and 10 bases at J, with 13 bases between. The CDR3 loop spans 14 amino acids. CDR1 and CDR2 (germline): MDHEN, SYDVKM. CDR3 region: CASSFPQDGSPLHF. For the CDR3, the DNA is TGTGCCAGCAGTTTTCCACAGGACGGGTCACCCCTCCACTTT. Drawing the rest from reference TRBV28 and TRBJ1-6, the complete variable domain is DVKVTQSSRYLVKRTGEKVFLECVQDMDHENMFWYRQDPGLGLRLIYFSYDVKMKEKGDIPEGYSVSREKKERFSLILESASTNQTSMYLCASSFPQDGSPLHFGNGTRLTVT.

A word on this clone: Other nucleotide sequences in the sample specify the same CDR3. The chain carries TRBV4-3 and TRBJ2-1; D tentatively fits TRBD1 or TRBD2 (5 bases each). CDR1 and CDR2 (germline): LGHNA, YSLEER. The CDR3 is 15 amino acids. Trimming stripped 0 bases from V and 2 bases from J, with 8 bases between. CDR3 nucleotides: TGCGCCAGCAGCCAAGATAGGGGAGCCTACAATGAGCAGTTCTTC. Translating gives CASSQDRGAYNEQFF.

The rearrangement uses TRBV7-9 and TRBJ2-1; 9 bases agree with TRBD2. The germline V gene has CDR1 SEHNR and CDR2 FQNEAQ (reference sequence). The V gene end was trimmed by 1 base and the J gene end by 4 bases; junction bases not matched to a gene: 2. This CDR3 contains 15 residues. The CDR3 DNA is TGTGCCAGCAGCTTAGGGACTAGCGATTACAATGAGCAGTTCTTC. Protein sequence: CASSLGTSDYNEQFF.

The rearrangement joins TRBV27 to TRBJ2-1, with D possibly being TRBD1 (6 bases). The CDR3 runs to 16 residues. The V end lost 5 bases, the J end lost 4 bases, and 18 bases lay between the germline ends. Germline values: CDR1 MNHEY, CDR2 SMNVEV (reference sequence). The CDR3, as DNA: TGTGCCAGCAGTACAGGACAGCCCGAGATTTACAATGAGCAGTTCTTC. Its translation is CASSTGQPEIYNEQFF.

J is TRBJ1-1 and V is TRBV6-5; 10 bases fit TRBD1. The CDR3 has 15 amino acids. CDR1 and CDR2 (germline): MNHEY, SVGAGI. The V segment lost 6 bases and the J segment 3 bases; nucleotides outside the gene matches: 7. In DNA form, the CDR3 reads TGTGCCAGCAGCCAGACCGGGACAGGGGACACTGAAGCTTTCTTT. This encodes CASSQTGTGDTEAFF.

V gene TRBV30 combines with J gene TRBJ2-5, with a weak D call TRBD2 (7 bases). The J call may be in error: the DNA end matches TRBJ2-7 better. The germline CDR1 and CDR2 sequences are GTSNPN and SVGIG (reference sequence). The CDR3 extends over 14 amino acids. The DNA of the CDR3 is TGTGCCTGGAGTGTACGCGGGGGCGGGTACGAGCAGTACTTC. Encoded protein: CAWSVRGGGYEQYF.

CDR3 coding DNA: TGCGCCAGCAGCTTGGCCCCGGGGAACATTCAGTACTTC. Encoded protein: CASSLAPGNIQYF. V usage is TRBV5-1 and J usage is TRBJ2-4; perhaps TRBD2 as D (5 bases). Deletions cut 0 bases from V and 7 bases from J, with 8 bases between. Germline V gene data show CDR1 as SGHRS and CDR2 as YFSETQ. The CDR3 is 13 residues long.

This clone was seen a single time. This chain connects TRBV6-1 to TRBJ1-2; possibly TRBD1 for D (5 bases). The CDR3 consists of 15 residues. Germline loops: CDR1 MNHNS, CDR2 SASEGT. V lost 7 bases, J lost 3 bases, and 18 bases lay in between. This CDR3 reads CASTLNRNLDYGYTF. CDR3 in DNA: TGTGCCAGCACCTTAAACAGGAACCTTGACTATGGCTACACCTTC.

The chain couples TRBV6-5 to TRBJ2-7; tentatively, D is TRBD1 (5 bases). Trimming pared 7 bases from V and 4 bases from J, leaving 14 bases between. The V gene's germline CDR1 is MNHEY and CDR2 SVGAGI. The CDR3 covers 13 residues. This chain's CDR3 is CASKEGETYEQYF. The CDR3, as DNA: TGTGCCAGCAAGGAAGGGGAAACTTACGAGCAGTACTTC.

The J gene is TRBJ1-6, the V gene TRBV28; D is uncertain. With 1 base removed from V and 7 bases from J, the gap between germline ends came to 8 bases. This CDR3 is 14 amino acids long. Looked up from germline, CDR1 is MDHEN and CDR2 is SYDVKM. CDR3 sequence (DNA): TGTGCCAGCAGTTTATCACAGTTGAATTCACCCCTCCACTTT. It encodes CASSLSQLNSPLHF.

The V gene is TRBV28, the J gene TRBJ1-1; D call uncertain. The CDR3 is made up of 14 amino acids. Germline V gives CDR1 MDHEN, CDR2 SYDVKM. V was shortened by 3 bases and J by 4 bases, with 12 bases between the two germline ends. CDR3 DNA sequence: TGTGCCAGCAGTTTCAGGAGGGCGGGCACTGAAGCTTTCTTT. This translates into CASSFRRAGTEAFF.

The J gene is TRBJ2-1, the V gene TRBV28; D is uncertain. The CDR3 has 16 residues. Trimming stripped 2 bases from V and 0 bases from J, with 11 bases between. Germline CDR1 is MDHEN and CDR2 is SYDVKM. CDR3 DNA: TGTGCCAGCAGTTTAGGGTGGGCGAGCTCCTACAATGAGCAGTTCTTC. Amino acids: CASSLGWASSYNEQFF.

The chain has TRBV7-8 and TRBJ2-7; TRBD1 matches 7 bases. The J segment lost 0 bases and the V segment lost 3 bases, leaving 8 bases of the junction unmatched. Germline V CDR1 and CDR2: SGHVS, FQNEAQ. CDR3 length: 16 residues. CDR3 in DNA: TGTGCCAGCAGCTTTGCTTCCTGGGACAGCTCCTACGAGCAGTACTTC. It codes for CASSFASWDSSYEQYF.

The chain links TRBV9 to TRBJ1-4, with TRBD1 as a possible D gene (5 bases). CDR1 SGDLS and CDR2 YYNGEE come from the germline V gene. Trimming cost V 7 bases and J 10 bases, with 20 bases left between them. The CDR3 contains 14 residues. The CDR3 is CASSSGTDLGKLFF. In DNA form, the CDR3 reads TGTGCCAGCTCGTCCGGGACTGACCTTGGAAAACTGTTTTTT.